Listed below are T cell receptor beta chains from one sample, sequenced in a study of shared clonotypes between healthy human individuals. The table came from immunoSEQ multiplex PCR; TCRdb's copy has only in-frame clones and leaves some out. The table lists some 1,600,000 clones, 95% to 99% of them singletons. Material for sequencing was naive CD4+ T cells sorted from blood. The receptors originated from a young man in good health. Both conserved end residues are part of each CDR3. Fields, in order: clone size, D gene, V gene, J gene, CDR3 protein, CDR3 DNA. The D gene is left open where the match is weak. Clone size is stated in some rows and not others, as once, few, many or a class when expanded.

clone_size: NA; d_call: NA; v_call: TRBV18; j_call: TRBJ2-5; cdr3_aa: CASSPSLQETQYF; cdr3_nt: TGTGCCAGCTCACCTAGTCTCCAAGAGACCCAGTACTTC
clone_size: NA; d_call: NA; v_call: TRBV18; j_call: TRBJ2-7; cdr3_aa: CASSPGTRAPYEQYF; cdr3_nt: TGTGCCAGCTCACCCGGGACCAGGGCTCCCTACGAGCAGTACTTC
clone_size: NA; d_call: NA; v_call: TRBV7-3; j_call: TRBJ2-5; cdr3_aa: CASSQQVQETQYF; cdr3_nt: TGTGCCAGCAGCCAACAAGTCCAAGAGACCCAGTACTTC
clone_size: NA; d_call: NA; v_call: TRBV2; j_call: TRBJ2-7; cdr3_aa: CASSEGLSSDEQYF; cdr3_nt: TGTGCCAGCAGTGAGGGGCTAAGCAGCGACGAGCAGTACTTC
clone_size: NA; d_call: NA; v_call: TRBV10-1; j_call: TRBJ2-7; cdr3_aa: CASSEMGGEQYF; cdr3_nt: TGCGCCAGCAGTGAGATGGGGGGCGAGCAGTACTTC
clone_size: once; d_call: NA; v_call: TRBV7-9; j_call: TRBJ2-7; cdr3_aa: CASSFVEDYTYEQYF; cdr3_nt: TGTGCCAGCAGCTTCGTAGAGGATTATACCTACGAGCAGTACTTC
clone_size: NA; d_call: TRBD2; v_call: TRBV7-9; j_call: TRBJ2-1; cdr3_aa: CASSLGGLAGGSYNEQFF; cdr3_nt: TGTGCCAGCAGCTTAGGAGGGCTAGCGGGAGGCTCCTACAATGAGCAGTTCTTC
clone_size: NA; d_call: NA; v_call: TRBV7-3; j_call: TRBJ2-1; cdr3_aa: CASSSPRREQFF; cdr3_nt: TGTGCCAGCAGCTCCCCACGAAGGGAGCAGTTCTTC
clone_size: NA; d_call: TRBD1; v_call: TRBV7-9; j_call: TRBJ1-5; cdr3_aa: CASNPGQGDQPQHF; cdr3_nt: TGTGCCAGCAATCCGGGACAGGGGGATCAGCCCCAGCATTTT
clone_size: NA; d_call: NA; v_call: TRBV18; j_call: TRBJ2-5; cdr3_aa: CASSPQNQETQYF; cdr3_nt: TGTGCCAGCTCACCGCAAAACCAAGAGACCCAGTACTTC
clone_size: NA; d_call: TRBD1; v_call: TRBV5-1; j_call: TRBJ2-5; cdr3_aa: CASSADRGRKETQYF; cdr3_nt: TGCGCCAGCAGCGCCGACAGGGGCCGTAAAGAGACCCAGTACTTC
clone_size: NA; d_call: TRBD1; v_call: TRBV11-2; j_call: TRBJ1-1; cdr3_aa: CASSFGARGTEAFF; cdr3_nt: TGTGCCAGCAGCTTTGGGGCCAGGGGGACTGAAGCTTTCTTT
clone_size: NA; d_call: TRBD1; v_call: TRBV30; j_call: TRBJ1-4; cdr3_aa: CAWAEGAAPGKLFF; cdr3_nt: TGTGCCTGGGCCGAGGGGGCAGCTCCAGGAAAACTGTTTTTT
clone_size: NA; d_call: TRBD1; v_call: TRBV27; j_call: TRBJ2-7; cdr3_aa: CASSVRDREAYEQYF; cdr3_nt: TGTGCCAGCAGTGTCCGGGACAGGGAAGCCTACGAGCAGTACTTC
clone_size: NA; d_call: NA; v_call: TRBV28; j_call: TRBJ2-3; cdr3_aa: CASSSGVDTQYF; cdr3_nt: TGTGCCAGCAGTTCAGGCGTAGATACGCAGTATTTT
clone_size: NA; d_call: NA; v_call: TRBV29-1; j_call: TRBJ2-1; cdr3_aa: CSVDGVIPFNEQFF; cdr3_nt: TGCAGCGTTGACGGTGTCATCCCATTCAATGAGCAGTTCTTC
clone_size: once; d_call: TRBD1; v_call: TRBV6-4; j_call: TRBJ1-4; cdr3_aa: CASGGQVKTPTTNEKLFF; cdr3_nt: TGTGCCAGCGGAGGACAGGTGAAGACTCCAACAACTAATGAAAAACTGTTTTTT
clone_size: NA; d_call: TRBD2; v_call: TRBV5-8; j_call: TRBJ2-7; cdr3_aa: CASSLASGFGEQYF; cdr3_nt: TGTGCCAGCAGCTTAGCTAGCGGGTTCGGCGAGCAGTACTTC
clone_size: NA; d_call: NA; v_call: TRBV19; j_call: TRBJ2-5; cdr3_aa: CASSIWGSSGETQYF; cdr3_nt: TGTGCCAGTAGTATCTGGGGGTCCTCGGGAGAGACCCAGTACTTC
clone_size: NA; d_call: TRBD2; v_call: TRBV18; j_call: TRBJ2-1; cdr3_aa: CASSPGAGDVNEQFF; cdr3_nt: TGTGCCAGCTCACCTGGAGCGGGAGATGTAAATGAGCAGTTCTTC
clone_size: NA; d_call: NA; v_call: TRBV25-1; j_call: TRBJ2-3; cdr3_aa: CASSVGGGTDTQYF; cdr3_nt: TGTGCCAGCAGTGTCGGGGGAGGCACAGATACGCAGTATTTT
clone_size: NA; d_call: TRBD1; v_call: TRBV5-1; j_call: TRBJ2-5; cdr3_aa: CASSPGSHRGRSETQYF; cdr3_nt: TGCGCCAGCAGTCCCGGGTCCCACAGGGGGCGGTCAGAGACCCAGTACTTC
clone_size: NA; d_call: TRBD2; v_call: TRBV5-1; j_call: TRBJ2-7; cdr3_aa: CASSPRTSGSYEQYF; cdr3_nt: TGCGCCAGCAGCCCCCGGACTAGCGGCTCCTACGAGCAGTACTTC
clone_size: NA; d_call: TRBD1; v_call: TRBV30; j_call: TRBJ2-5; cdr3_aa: CAWRGDRGILETQYF; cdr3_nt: TGTGCCTGGAGAGGGGACAGGGGAATCTTAGAGACCCAGTACTTC
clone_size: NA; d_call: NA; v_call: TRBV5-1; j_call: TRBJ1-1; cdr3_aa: CASSLGQPSNTEAFF; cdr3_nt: TGCGCCAGCAGCTTGGGACAGCCATCGAACACTGAAGCTTTCTTT
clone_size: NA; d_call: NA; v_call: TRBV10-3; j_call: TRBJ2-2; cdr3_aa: CAISGENTGELFF; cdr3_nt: TGTGCCATCAGTGGGGAGAACACCGGGGAGCTGTTTTTT
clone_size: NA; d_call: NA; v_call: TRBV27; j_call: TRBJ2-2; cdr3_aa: CASSYYPERTGELFF; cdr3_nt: TGTGCCAGCAGTTATTACCCTGAGAGGACCGGGGAGCTGTTTTTT
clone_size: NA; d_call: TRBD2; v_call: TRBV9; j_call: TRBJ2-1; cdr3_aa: CASSPSFSGTSGDNEQFF; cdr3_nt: TGTGCCAGCAGCCCCTCCTTCAGTGGGACTAGCGGTGACAATGAGCAGTTCTTC
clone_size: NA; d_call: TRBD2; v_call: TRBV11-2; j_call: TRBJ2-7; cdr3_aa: CASSLGGVSGKYEQYF; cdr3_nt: TGTGCCAGCAGCTTAGGGGGCGTTAGCGGGAAGTACGAGCAGTACTTC
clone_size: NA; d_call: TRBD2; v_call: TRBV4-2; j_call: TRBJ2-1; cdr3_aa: CASSQDAGLAVSNEQFF; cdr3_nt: TGTGCCAGCAGCCAAGACGCGGGACTAGCGGTATCTAATGAGCAGTTCTTC
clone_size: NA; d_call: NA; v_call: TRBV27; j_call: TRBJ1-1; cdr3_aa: CASREGAEAFF; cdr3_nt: TGTGCCAGCAGAGAGGGGGCTGAAGCTTTCTTT
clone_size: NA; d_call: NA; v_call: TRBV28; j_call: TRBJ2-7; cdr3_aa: CASSGQFSYEQYF; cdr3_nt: TGTGCCAGCAGTGGACAGTTTTCCTACGAGCAGTACTTC
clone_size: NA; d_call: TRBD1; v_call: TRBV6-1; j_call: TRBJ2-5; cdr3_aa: CASSEVVGQGIEETQYF; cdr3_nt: TGTGCCAGCAGTGAAGTAGTCGGACAGGGGATTGAAGAGACCCAGTACTTC
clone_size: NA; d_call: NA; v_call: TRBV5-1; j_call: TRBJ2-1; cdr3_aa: CASSFYGADNEQFF; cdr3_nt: TGCGCCAGCAGCTTCTACGGAGCAGACAATGAGCAGTTCTTC
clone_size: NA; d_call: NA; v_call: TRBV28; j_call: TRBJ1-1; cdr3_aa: CASSLDSVHTEAFF; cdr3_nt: TGTGCCAGCAGTTTAGACAGCGTCCACACTGAAGCTTTCTTT
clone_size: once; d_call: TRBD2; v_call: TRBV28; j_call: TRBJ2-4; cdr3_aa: CASSSRGRVIAGGLAKNIQYF; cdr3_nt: TGTGCCAGCAGCTCCCGGGGGAGGGTGATAGCGGGAGGGCTCGCCAAAAACATTCAGTACTTC
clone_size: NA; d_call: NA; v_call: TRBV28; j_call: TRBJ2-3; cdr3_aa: CASSLGNTDTQYF; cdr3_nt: TGTGCCAGCAGTTTAGGCAACACAGATACGCAGTATTTT
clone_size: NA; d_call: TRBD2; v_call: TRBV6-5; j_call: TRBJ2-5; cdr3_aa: CASRDGSGGTQYF; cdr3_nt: TGTGCCAGCAGGGACGGGAGCGGGGGGACCCAGTACTTC
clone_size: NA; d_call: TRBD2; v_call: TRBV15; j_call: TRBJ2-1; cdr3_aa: CATTTSGRAAYNEQFF; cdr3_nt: TGTGCCACCACGACTAGCGGGAGGGCGGCCTACAATGAGCAGTTCTTC
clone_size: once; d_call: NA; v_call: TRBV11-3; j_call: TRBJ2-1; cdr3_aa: CASSLGRGSNEQFF; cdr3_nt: TGTGCCAGCAGCTTAGGCAGGGGAAGCAATGAGCAGTTCTTC
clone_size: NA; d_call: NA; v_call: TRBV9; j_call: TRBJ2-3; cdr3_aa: CASSVTGTDTQYF; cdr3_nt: TGTGCCAGCAGCGTAACTGGCACAGATACGCAGTATTTT
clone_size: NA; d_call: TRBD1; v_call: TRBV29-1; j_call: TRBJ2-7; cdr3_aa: CSVRTGVRSEQYF; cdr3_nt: TGCAGCGTTAGAACAGGGGTTCGGAGCGAGCAGTACTTC
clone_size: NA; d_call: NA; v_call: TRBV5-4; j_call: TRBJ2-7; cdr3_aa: CASSPDPTYEQYF; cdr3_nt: TGTGCCAGCAGCCCGGACCCTACCTACGAGCAGTACTTC
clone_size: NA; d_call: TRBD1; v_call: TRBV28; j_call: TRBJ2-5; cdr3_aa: CASTPPRGIEYF; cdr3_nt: TGTGCCAGCACCCCCCCCAGGGGGATTGAGTACTTC
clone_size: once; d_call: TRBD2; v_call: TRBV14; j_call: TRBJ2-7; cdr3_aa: CASRPSSGPSYEQYF; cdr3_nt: TGTGCCAGCAGGCCGTCTAGCGGGCCCTCCTACGAGCAGTACTTC
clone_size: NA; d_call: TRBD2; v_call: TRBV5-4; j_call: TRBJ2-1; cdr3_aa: CASSSGTSGFGEQFF; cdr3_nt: TGTGCCAGCAGCTCCGGGACTAGTGGGTTCGGTGAGCAGTTCTTC